The entry below describes one T cell receptor beta chain. Its antigen is still unknown. V was clipped by 0 bases and J by 1 base, with 7 bases between them. The germline CDR1 and CDR2 sequences are SGHRS and YFSETQ. The CDR3 sequence is 14 residues long. This sample is part of a study of beta chain features in type 1 diabetes. Study observations and caveats: When Type 1 diabetes patients were examined, their TCRB CDR3s proved moderately but significantly shorter in all four CD4+ subsets.

The sequenced template was cDNA made from the entire isolated RNA. Deep immunoSEQ sequencing covered naive, central memory and regulatory T cell samples. Produced via immunoSEQ multiplex PCR; TCRdb's table is partial and in-frame only. Among about 710,000 clones listed, around 15% were seen once. Each of the CD4+ naive, central memory, regulatory and stem cell-like memory populations was sorted via CD45RO/CCR7/CD25/CD127/CD95/CD27. The sequence derives from a man younger than 35 with type 1 diabetes. The chain joins TRBV5-1 to TRBJ2-5; D unclear. The specimen sequenced was naive CD4+ T cells from blood. Here the CDR3 reads CASSLELLQETQYF. CDR3 in DNA: TGCGCCAGCAGCTTGGAACTTCTCCAAGAGACCCAGTACTTC.